The rows below give T cell receptor beta chains drawn from one sample of a study of neoadjuvant anti-PD-1 for oral cavity cancer. Using immunoSEQ multiplex PCR, the repertoire was profiled, and TCRdb retains in-frame clones only, with some absent. The sample has more than 13,000 clones, around 70% seen once. Material: PBMCs, obtained after nivolumab (anti-PD-1) treatment. These receptors were taken from a person between 40 and 80 years old with oral cavity squamous cell carcinoma. Each CDR3 is given with its conserved first and last residue. Fields, in order: clone size, J gene, V gene, D gene, CDR3 protein, CDR3 DNA. D genes are given only for firm matches. Size is omitted from some rows. Given values are once, few, many or a class for expanded clones.

clone_size: NA
j_call: TRBJ2-7
v_call: TRBV6-5
d_call: NA
cdr3_aa: CASSYDSSYEQYF
cdr3_nt: TGTGCCAGCAGTTACGACAGTTCCTACGAGCAGTACTTC

clone_size: few
j_call: TRBJ1-2
v_call: TRBV7-9
d_call: NA
cdr3_aa: CASSAGSYGYTF
cdr3_nt: TGTGCCAGCAGCGCGGGGTCCTATGGCTACACCTTC

clone_size: NA
j_call: TRBJ1-2
v_call: TRBV7-9
d_call: TRBD1
cdr3_aa: CASSLAGTDGYTF
cdr3_nt: TGTGCCAGCAGCTTAGCGGGGACAGACGGCTACACCTTC

clone_size: NA
j_call: TRBJ2-3
v_call: TRBV10-1
d_call: NA
cdr3_aa: CASSEGGTPDTQYF
cdr3_nt: TGCGCCAGCAGTGAGGGGGGGACCCCAGATACGCAGTATTTT

clone_size: NA
j_call: TRBJ2-3
v_call: TRBV7-9
d_call: NA
cdr3_aa: CASSLRQEGDTQYF
cdr3_nt: TGTGCCAGCAGCCTAAGACAGGAGGGAGATACGCAGTATTTT

clone_size: NA
j_call: TRBJ2-7
v_call: TRBV1
d_call: NA
cdr3_aa: CTSSQVEGQGYEQYF
cdr3_nt: TGCACCAGCAGCCAAGTGGAGGGACAGGGCTACGAGCAGTACTTC

clone_size: few
j_call: TRBJ1-5
v_call: TRBV6-1
d_call: NA
cdr3_aa: CASSEVGWGQPQHF
cdr3_nt: TGTGCCAGCAGTGAAGTGGGGTGGGGTCAGCCCCAGCATTTT

clone_size: NA
j_call: TRBJ2-5
v_call: TRBV6-5
d_call: NA
cdr3_aa: CASSYYSGQETQYF
cdr3_nt: TGTGCCAGCAGTTACTATTCAGGCCAAGAGACCCAGTACTTC

clone_size: NA
j_call: TRBJ1-1
v_call: TRBV5-1
d_call: TRBD1
cdr3_aa: CASTRDSYNTEAFF
cdr3_nt: TGCGCCAGCACCCGGGACAGCTATAACACTGAAGCTTTCTTT

clone_size: once
j_call: TRBJ2-7
v_call: TRBV29-1
d_call: NA
cdr3_aa: CSVEGGTNTGEQYF
cdr3_nt: TGCAGCGTTGAAGGGGGGACAAATACCGGCGAGCAGTACTTC

clone_size: NA
j_call: TRBJ2-1
v_call: TRBV7-3
d_call: TRBD2
cdr3_aa: CASSLTGLAGSGEQFF
cdr3_nt: TGTGCCAGCAGCTTAACAGGACTAGCGGGATCGGGTGAGCAGTTCTTC

clone_size: NA
j_call: TRBJ2-1
v_call: TRBV7-3
d_call: TRBD2
cdr3_aa: CASSLGLGREYNEQFF
cdr3_nt: TGTGCCAGCAGCTTGGGACTAGGGCGGGAATACAATGAGCAGTTCTTC

clone_size: NA
j_call: TRBJ2-7
v_call: TRBV6-6
d_call: TRBD2
cdr3_aa: CASRPSGTYEQYF
cdr3_nt: TGTGCCAGCAGGCCTAGCGGGACCTACGAGCAGTACTTC

clone_size: NA
j_call: TRBJ2-3
v_call: TRBV5-8
d_call: NA
cdr3_aa: CASSLQGADTQYF
cdr3_nt: TGTGCCAGCAGCTTGCAGGGCGCAGATACGCAGTATTTT

clone_size: NA
j_call: TRBJ2-3
v_call: TRBV5-4
d_call: NA
cdr3_aa: CASSSAGTVRDTQYF
cdr3_nt: TGTGCCAGCAGCTCGGCCGGGACTGTCCGGGATACGCAGTATTTT

clone_size: once
j_call: TRBJ2-3
v_call: TRBV7-3
d_call: NA
cdr3_aa: CASSPRNADTQYF
cdr3_nt: TGTGCCAGCAGCCCGAGGAATGCGGATACGCAGTATTTT

clone_size: NA
j_call: TRBJ2-5
v_call: TRBV27
d_call: NA
cdr3_aa: CASVSAGETQYF
cdr3_nt: TGTGCCAGCGTATCCGCGGGGGAGACCCAGTACTTC

clone_size: NA
j_call: TRBJ1-4
v_call: TRBV27
d_call: TRBD1
cdr3_aa: CASSSDRAGTNEKLFF
cdr3_nt: TGTGCCAGCAGTTCCGACAGGGCGGGAACTAATGAAAAACTGTTTTTT

clone_size: NA
j_call: TRBJ2-2
v_call: TRBV6-1
d_call: NA
cdr3_aa: CASRPQELNTGELFF
cdr3_nt: TGTGCCAGCAGGCCACAGGAACTCAACACCGGGGAGCTGTTTTTT

clone_size: NA
j_call: TRBJ1-5
v_call: TRBV5-5
d_call: NA
cdr3_aa: CASSPREGLLNQPQHF
cdr3_nt: TGTGCCAGCAGCCCGAGAGAGGGGCTACTCAATCAGCCCCAGCATTTT

clone_size: NA
j_call: TRBJ2-1
v_call: TRBV5-1
d_call: NA
cdr3_aa: CASSSEGRSYNEQFF
cdr3_nt: TGCGCCAGCAGCTCTGAGGGCCGGTCCTACAATGAGCAGTTCTTC

clone_size: NA
j_call: TRBJ1-4
v_call: TRBV5-5
d_call: TRBD1
cdr3_aa: CASSLDRGPNEKLFF
cdr3_nt: TGTGCCAGCAGCTTGGACAGGGGACCTAATGAAAAACTGTTTTTT

clone_size: NA
j_call: TRBJ1-3
v_call: TRBV6-5
d_call: NA
cdr3_aa: CASRVYEGGNTIYF
cdr3_nt: TGTGCCAGCAGGGTTTATGAAGGAGGAAACACCATATATTTT

clone_size: NA
j_call: TRBJ2-3
v_call: TRBV9
d_call: NA
cdr3_aa: CASSVVPGADTQYF
cdr3_nt: TGTGCCAGCAGCGTAGTCCCAGGAGCAGATACGCAGTATTTT

clone_size: NA
j_call: TRBJ1-1
v_call: TRBV9
d_call: NA
cdr3_aa: CASSAGDTLNTEAFF
cdr3_nt: TGTGCCAGCAGCGCAGGGGACACTTTGAACACTGAAGCTTTCTTT

clone_size: NA
j_call: TRBJ2-3
v_call: TRBV7-6
d_call: NA
cdr3_aa: CASSSEGGISTDTQYF
cdr3_nt: TGTGCCAGCAGCTCCGAGGGGGGGATAAGCACAGATACGCAGTATTTT

clone_size: NA
j_call: TRBJ2-1
v_call: TRBV5-4
d_call: NA
cdr3_aa: CASSYSGTVPYNEQFF
cdr3_nt: TGTGCCAGCAGCTACTCCGGGACCGTCCCCTACAATGAGCAGTTCTTC